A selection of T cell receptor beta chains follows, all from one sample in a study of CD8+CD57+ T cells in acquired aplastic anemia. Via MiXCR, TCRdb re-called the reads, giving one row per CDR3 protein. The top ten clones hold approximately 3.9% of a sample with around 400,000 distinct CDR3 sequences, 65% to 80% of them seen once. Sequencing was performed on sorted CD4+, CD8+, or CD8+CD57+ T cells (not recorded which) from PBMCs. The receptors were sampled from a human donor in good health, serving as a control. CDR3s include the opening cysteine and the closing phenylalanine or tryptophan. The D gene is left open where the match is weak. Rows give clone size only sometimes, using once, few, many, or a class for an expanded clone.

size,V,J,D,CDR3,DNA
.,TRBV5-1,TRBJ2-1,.,CASSRDRHYNEQFF,TGCGCCAGCAGCCGAGACAGGCACTACAATGAGCAGTTCTTC
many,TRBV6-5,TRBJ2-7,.,CASSGSWSGYEQYF,TGTGCCAGCAGTGGCTCGTGGTCCGGCTACGAGCAGTACTTC
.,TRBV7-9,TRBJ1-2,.,CASSPPSGFYGYTF,TGTGCCAGCAGCCCACCCTCGGGATTCTATGGCTACACCTTC
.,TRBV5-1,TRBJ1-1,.,CASSLAPRFSEAFF,TGCGCCAGCAGCTTGGCCCCACGGTTCTCTGAAGCTTTCTTT
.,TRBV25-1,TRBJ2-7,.,CASSEAATEAIRQYF,TGTGCCAGCAGTGAAGCGGCGACAGAGGCCATCCGGCAGTACTTC
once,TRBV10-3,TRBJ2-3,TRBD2,CASNAWRGVDTQYF,TGTGCCAGCAATGCGTGGCGGGGGGTCGATACGCAGTATTTT
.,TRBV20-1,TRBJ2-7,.,CSAEDRAASEQYF,TGCAGTGCCGAAGATCGTGCGGCGAGTGAGCAGTACTTC
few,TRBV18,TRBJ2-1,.,CASSARGTEQFF,TGTGCCAGCTCGGCCAGGGGCACTGAGCAGTTCTTC
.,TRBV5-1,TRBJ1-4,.,CASSRDRTLFF,TGCGCCAGTTCAAGGGATAGAACACTGTTTTTT
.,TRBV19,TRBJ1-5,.,CASSLALRTYEQYFF,TGTGCCAGCAGCTTAGCCCTCCGTACCTACGAGCAGTACTTCTTT
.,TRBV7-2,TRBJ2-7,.,CASSPGRANTEARYF,TGTGCCAGCAGCCCTGGGAGAGCGAACACTGAAGCTCGGTACTTC
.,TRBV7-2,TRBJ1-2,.,CASSEQVAYAYTF,TGTGCCAGCAGCGAGCAGGTCGCCTATGCCTACACCTTC
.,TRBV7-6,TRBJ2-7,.,CASSFVHTGNGQYYF,TGTGCCAGCAGCTTCGTTCACACGGGCAACGGGCAGTACTACTTC
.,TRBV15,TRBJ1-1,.,CATSRTLSTYNTQLYF,TGTGCCACCAGCCGAACCCTAAGCACATACAACACACAACTCTACTTT
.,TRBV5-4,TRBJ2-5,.,CASNAGTQETQYF,TGTGCCAGCAACGCCGGAACGCAAGAGACCCAGTACTTC
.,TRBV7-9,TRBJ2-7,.,CASSRRTGATAAFYF,TGTGCCAGCAGCCGACGCACCGGCGCCACTGCCGCTTTCTACTTC
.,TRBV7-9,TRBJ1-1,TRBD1,CASSSPGQGPEAFF,TGTGCCAGCAGTTCGCCGGGACAGGGACCTGAAGCTTTCTTT
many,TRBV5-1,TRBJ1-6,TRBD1,CASSLDRVSYNSPLHF,TGCGCCAGCAGCTTAGACAGGGTTTCCTATAATTCACCCCTCCACTTT
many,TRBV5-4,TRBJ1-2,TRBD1,CASRDGQGAVGYTF,TGTGCCAGCAGGGACGGACAGGGGGCGGTTGGCTACACCTTC
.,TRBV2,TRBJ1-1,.,CASSGTSGTDAFF,TGTGCCAGCAGTGGGACATCTGGGACTGACGCTTTCTTT
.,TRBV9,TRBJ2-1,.,CASSAGMGDNEQFF,TGTGCCAGCAGCGCCGGTATGGGGGATAATGAGCAGTTCTTC
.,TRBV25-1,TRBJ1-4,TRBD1,CASSTRGRRQKLFF,TGTGCCAGCAGTACCAGGGGGCGACGTCAAAAACTGTTTTTT
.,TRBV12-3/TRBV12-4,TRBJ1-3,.,CASSRIGSGNTIYF,TGTGCCAGCAGCAGGATAGGCTCTGGAAACACCATATATTTT
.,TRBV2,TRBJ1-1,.,CASSLAPASGAETFF,TGTGCCAGCAGCTTAGCTCCAGCCTCAGGCGCTGAAACCTTCTTT
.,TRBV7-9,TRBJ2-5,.,CASSLGEGGSSSTF,TGTGCCAGCAGCTTAGGGGAGGGGGGATCGAGCAGTACTTTC
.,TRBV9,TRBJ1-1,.,CASSLRDKSGQAFF,TGTGCCAGCAGCCTCCGGGACAAAAGTGGACAAGCTTTCTTT
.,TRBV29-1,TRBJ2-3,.,CSDREGPDTQYF,TGCAGCGACAGGGAGGGACCGGATACGCAGTATTTT